The source of this T cell receptor beta chain is a study of blood T cell repertoires in COVID-19. The overall study: Samples came from the United States, Italy and Spain, spanning acute and convalescent COVID-19.

The V gene's germline CDR1 is KGHSH and CDR2 LQKENI. V was trimmed by 1 base and J by 3 bases, leaving 9 bases between them. This CDR3 has 15 amino acids. Generated by immunoSEQ multiplex PCR, the TCRdb table keeps only in-frame clones and is missing some. Found here are around 250,000 clones, 80% to 90% of them singletons; the top ten hold about 1.9%. This rearrangement joins TRBV18 to TRBJ2-2, with D tentatively TRBD2 (6 bases). The sequenced sample was PBMCs or T cells enriched from blood (not recorded which). This clonotype was obtained from a woman aged 45 to 65 who had recovered from COVID-19. The CDR3 DNA sequence: TGTGCCAGCTCACCACGGGGCGGGGACACCGGGGAGCTGTTTTTT. It encodes CASSPRGGDTGELFF.